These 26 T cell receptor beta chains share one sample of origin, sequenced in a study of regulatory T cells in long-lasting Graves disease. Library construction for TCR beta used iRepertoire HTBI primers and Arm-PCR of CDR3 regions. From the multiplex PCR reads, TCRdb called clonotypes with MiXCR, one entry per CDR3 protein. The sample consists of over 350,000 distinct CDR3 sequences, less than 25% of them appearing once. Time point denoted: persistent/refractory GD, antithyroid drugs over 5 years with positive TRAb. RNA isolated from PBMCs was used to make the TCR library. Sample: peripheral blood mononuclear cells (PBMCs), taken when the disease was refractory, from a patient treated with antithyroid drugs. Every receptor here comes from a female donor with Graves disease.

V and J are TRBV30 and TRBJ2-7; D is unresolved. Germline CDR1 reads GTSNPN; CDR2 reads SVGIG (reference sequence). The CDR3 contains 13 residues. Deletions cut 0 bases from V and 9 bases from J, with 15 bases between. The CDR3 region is CAWSVRSQDAQYF. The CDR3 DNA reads TGTGCCTGGAGTGTTAGAAGTCAGGATGCGCAGTACTTC.

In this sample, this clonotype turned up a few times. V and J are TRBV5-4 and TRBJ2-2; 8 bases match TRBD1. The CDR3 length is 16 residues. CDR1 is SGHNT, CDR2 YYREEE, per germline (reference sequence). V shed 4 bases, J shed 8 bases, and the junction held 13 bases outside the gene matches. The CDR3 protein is CASSVDRAPRFGELFF. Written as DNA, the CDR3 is TGTGCCAGCAGCGTGGACAGGGCTCCTCGCTTTGGGGAGCTGTTTTTT. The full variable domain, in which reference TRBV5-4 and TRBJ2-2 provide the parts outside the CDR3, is ETGVTQSPTHLIKTRGQQVTLRCSSQSGHNTVSWYQQALGQGPQFIFQYYREEENGRGNFPPRFSGLQFPNYSSELNVNALELDDSALYLCASSVDRAPRFGELFFGEGSRLTVL.

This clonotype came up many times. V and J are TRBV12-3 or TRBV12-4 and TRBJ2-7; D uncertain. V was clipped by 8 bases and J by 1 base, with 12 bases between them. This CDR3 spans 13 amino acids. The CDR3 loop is CASFGDSSYEQYF. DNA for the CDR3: TGTGCCAGCTTTGGGGATTCTTCCTACGAGCAGTACTTC.

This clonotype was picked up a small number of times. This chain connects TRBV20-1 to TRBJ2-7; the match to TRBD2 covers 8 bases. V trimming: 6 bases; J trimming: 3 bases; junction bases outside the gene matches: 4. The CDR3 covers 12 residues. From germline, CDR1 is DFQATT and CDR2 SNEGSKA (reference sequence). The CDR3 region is CSATGGGYEQYF. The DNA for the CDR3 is TGCAGTGCCACGGGAGGGGGCTACGAGCAGTACTTC.

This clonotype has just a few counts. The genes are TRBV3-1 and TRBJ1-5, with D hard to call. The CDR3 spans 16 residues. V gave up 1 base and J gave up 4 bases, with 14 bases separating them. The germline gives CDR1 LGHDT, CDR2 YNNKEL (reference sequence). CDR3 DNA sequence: TGTGCCAGCAGCCAAGGAGGCAACAGTAGAAATCAGCCCCAGCATTTT. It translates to CASSQGGNSRNQPQHF.

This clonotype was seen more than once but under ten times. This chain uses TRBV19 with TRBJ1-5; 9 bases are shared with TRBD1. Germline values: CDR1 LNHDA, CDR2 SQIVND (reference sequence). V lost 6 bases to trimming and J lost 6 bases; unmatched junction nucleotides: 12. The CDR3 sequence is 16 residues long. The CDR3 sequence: CASRPRTGAGGQPQHF. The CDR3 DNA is TGTGCCAGTAGACCCAGGACAGGGGCCGGGGGTCAGCCCCAGCATTTT.

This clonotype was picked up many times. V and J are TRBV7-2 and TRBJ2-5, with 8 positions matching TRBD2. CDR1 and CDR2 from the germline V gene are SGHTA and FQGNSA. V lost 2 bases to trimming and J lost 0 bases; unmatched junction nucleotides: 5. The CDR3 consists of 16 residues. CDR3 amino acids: CASSLSLAGNQETQYF. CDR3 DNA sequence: TGTGCCAGCAGCTTAAGTCTAGCGGGCAACCAAGAGACCCAGTACTTC.

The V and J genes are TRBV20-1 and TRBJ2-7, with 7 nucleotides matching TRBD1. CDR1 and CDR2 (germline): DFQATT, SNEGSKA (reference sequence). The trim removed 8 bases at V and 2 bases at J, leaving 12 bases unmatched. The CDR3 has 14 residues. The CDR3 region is CSPYNQGQTYEQYF. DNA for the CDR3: TGCAGTCCTTATAACCAGGGACAGACCTACGAGCAGTACTTC.

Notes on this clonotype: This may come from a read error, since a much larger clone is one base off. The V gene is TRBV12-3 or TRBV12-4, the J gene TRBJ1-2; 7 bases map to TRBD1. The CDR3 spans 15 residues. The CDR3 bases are TGTGCCAGCAGTTTAGGACTGACAGGGCACTATGGCCACACCTTC. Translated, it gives CASSLGLTGHYGHTF.

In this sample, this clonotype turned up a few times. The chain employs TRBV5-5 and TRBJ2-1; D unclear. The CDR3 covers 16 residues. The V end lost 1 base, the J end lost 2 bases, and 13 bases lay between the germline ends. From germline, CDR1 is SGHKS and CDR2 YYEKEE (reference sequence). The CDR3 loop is CASSLFVNGAYNEQFF. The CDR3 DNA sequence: TGTGCCAGCAGCTTGTTTGTGAACGGAGCCTACAATGAGCAGTTCTTC.

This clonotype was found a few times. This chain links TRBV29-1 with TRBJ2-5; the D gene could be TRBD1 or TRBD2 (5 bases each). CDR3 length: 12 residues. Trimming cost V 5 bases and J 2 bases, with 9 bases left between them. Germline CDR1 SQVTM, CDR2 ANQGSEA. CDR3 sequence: CSVRDPQETQYF. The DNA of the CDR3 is TGCAGCGTTAGGGACCCTCAAGAGACCCAGTACTTC.

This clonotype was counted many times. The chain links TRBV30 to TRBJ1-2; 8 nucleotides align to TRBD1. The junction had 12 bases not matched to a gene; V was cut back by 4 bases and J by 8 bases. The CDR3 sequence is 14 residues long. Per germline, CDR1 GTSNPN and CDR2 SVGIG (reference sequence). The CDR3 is CAWTPGQDSRGYTF. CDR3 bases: TGTGCCTGGACTCCGGGACAGGACTCTAGGGGCTACACCTTC.

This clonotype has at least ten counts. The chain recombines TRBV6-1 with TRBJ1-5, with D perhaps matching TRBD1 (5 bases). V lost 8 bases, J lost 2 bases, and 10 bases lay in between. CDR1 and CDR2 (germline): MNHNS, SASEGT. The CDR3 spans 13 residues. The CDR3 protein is CASAQGRNQPQHF. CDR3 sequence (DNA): TGTGCCAGCGCTCAGGGACGCAATCAGCCCCAGCATTTT.

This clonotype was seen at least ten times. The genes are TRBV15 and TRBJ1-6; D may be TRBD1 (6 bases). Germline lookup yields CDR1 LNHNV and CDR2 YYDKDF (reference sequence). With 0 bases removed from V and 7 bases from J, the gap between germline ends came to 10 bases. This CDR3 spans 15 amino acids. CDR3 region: CATSRDKQGNSPLHF. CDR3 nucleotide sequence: TGTGCCACCAGCAGAGATAAACAGGGAAATTCACCCCTCCACTTT.

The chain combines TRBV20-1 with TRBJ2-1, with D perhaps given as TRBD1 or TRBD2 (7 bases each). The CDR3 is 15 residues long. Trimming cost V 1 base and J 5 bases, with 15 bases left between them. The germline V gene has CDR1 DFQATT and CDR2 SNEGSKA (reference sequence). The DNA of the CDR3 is TGCAGTGCTAGAGTAAGGGGGCTAGCGGACAATGAGCAGTTCTTC. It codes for CSARVRGLADNEQFF.

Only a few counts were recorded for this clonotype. The CDR3 here is CASSFLPRDRAPVVGGYTF. CDR3 coding DNA: TGTGCCAGCAGTTTTCTGCCCAGGGACAGGGCCCCCGTCGTTGGAGGCTACACCTTC. The chain links TRBV27 to TRBJ1-2; 9 bases line up with TRBD1. The CDR3 loop spans 19 amino acids. V lost 3 bases to trimming and J lost 8 bases; unmatched junction nucleotides: 22. Germline-derived CDR1 and CDR2 are MNHEY and SMNVEV (reference sequence).

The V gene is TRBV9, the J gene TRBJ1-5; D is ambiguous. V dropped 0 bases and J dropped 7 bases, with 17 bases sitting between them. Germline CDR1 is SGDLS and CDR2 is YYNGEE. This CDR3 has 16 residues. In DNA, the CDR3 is TGTGCCAGCAGCGTAGTTAACCGCACGGGAGCCCAGCCCCAGCATTTT. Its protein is CASSVVNRTGAQPQHF.

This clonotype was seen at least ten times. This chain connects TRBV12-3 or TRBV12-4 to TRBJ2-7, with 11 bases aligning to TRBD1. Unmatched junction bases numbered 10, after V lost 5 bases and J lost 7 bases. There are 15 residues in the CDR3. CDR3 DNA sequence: TGTGCCAGCAGTCCCCCCGGGACAGGGGGGCAGGAGCAGTACTTC. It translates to CASSPPGTGGQEQYF.

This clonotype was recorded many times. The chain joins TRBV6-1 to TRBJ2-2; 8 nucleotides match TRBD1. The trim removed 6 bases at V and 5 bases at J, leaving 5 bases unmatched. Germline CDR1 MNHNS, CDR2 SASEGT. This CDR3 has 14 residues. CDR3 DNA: TGTGCCAGCAGCACAGGGGGTCCAACCGGGGAGCTGTTTTTT. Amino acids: CASSTGGPTGELFF.

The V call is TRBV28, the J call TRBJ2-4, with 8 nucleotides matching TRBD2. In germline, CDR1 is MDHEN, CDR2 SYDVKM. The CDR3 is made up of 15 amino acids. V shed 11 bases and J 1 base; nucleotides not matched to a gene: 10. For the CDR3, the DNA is TGTGCCGCCGGGGGGGGGGGAGTGGCCAAAAACATTCAGTACTTC. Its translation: CAAGGGGVAKNIQYF.

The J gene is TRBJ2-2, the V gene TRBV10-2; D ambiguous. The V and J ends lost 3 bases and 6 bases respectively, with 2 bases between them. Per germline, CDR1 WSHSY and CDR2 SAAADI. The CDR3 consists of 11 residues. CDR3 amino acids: CASSDSGELFF. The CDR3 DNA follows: TGCGCCAGCAGTGACTCCGGGGAGCTGTTTTTT.

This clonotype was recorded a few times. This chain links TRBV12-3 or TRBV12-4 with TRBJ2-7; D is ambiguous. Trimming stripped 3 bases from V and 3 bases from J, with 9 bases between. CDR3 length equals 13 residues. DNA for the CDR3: TGTGCCAGCAGTTTGCAAGACCTCTACGAGCAGTACTTC. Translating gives CASSLQDLYEQYF.

The CDR3 DNA sequence: TGTGCCAGCAGCTTAGCAGGGGCACGGACTGAAGCTTTCTTT. The encoded protein is CASSLAGARTEAFF. The V and J genes are TRBV11-2 and TRBJ1-1; D possibly corresponds to TRBD1 (6 bases). Deletions cut 1 base from V and 5 bases from J, with 11 bases between. This CDR3 has 14 amino acids. CDR1 is SGHAT and CDR2 is FQNNGV in the germline V gene.

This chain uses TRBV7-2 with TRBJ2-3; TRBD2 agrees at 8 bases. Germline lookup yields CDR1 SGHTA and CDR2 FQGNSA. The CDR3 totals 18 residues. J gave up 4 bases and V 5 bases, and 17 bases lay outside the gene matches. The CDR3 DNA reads TGTGCCAGCAGCCCTGACTCTCCCTTGGGCGGGAGGTCAGATACGCAGTATTTT. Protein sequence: CASSPDSPLGGRSDTQYF.

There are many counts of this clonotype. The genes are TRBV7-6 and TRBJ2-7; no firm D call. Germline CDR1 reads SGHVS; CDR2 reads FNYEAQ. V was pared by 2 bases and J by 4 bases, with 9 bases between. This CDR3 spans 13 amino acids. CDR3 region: CASSLWPPYEQYF. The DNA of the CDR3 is TGTGCCAGCAGCTTATGGCCTCCATACGAGCAGTACTTC.

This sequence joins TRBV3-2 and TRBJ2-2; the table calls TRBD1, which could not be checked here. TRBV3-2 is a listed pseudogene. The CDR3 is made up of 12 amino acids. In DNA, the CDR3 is TGTGCCAGCAGCCATGCCCTGGCCTGGCTGTTTTTT. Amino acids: CASSHALAWLFF.